The clone carrying this T cell receptor (beta chain) was recorded a few times. These data originate in a study of T-cell memory formation after mild COVID-19. TCRdb analysed the 5' RACE reads with MiXCR anew, one entry per CDR3 protein. The top ten clones hold over 20% of a sample with about 320,000 distinct CDR3 sequences, roughly 13% of them seen once. This TCR was sampled from a man aged 18 to 30 who had mild COVID-19 (a few samples of this study predate the infection). Cell type and time point are not known. Material for sequencing was PBMCs or a T cell subset sorted from them (not recorded which).

CDR3 loop: CASSDLSGANTGELFF. The CDR3 region has the DNA TGTGCCAGCAGTGACTTAAGCGGGGCGAACACCGGGGAGCTGTTTTTT. This chain joins TRBV6-6 and TRBJ2-2; 7 nucleotides match TRBD2. CDR3 length: 16 amino acids. Germline V gene sequence: CDR1 MNHNY, CDR2 SVGAGI (reference sequence). With V trimmed by 5 bases and J by 0 bases, 6 bases remained unmatched.